This T cell receptor (beta chain) is drawn from a study of T cell responses to AZD1222 COVID-19 vaccine (dated by TCRdb to the early 2020s). In terms of the full investigation: TCR sequencing was performed for more than 230 trial participants, of whom about 200 were given two doses of AZD1222 and 26 were given two doses of MenACWY control vaccine. Trial participants were enrolled by age into 18-55, 56-69 and 70-plus year subgroups, with about 150, 28 and 57 TCR-sequenced participants respectively.

The CDR3 regions of human TCRbeta chains were analyzed by immunosequencing. The authors' pipeline ran thus. TCRs in the repertoires were compared against a reference library of SARS-CoV-2-specific TCRs that had been generated with the MIRA antigen-specificity platform. Breadth meant the fraction of unique TCRs that were SARS-CoV-2-associated, whereas depth meant the fraction of total T cells that were SARS-CoV-2-associated. Using the MIRA data, each spike-specific TCR was mapped to the spike region that the TCR reacts to and placed in a CD4 or CD8 class. Log10-transformed breadth and depth values were compared by one-way ANOVA with Sidak's multiple comparisons tests. TCRdb holds this immuneACCESS table with in-frame rearrangements only. Some clones are missing; in checked studies, unresolved V genes explain under half, and the rest has no known cause. V and J calls and clone size are given by that table; D and trimming were obtained from the DNA. This sample lists about 50,000 clones; 85% were detected once. The top ten hold approximately 20% of the sample.

On this clone itself: Its antigen specificity is not known. Per-base qualities were not stored, and no clone one base away is much larger.

Overall results and qualifications from the work: No day 14 peak-response samples were available, so repertoires were characterized only after the peak T cell response. The 56-69-year group was small, and its depth increase did not reach significance, likely because of low power. Only six AZD1222 recipients were SARS-CoV-2 seropositive at baseline, limiting conclusions about previously exposed vaccinees. After two AZD1222 doses, spike-specific TCR breadth and depth were significantly higher than at day 0 and than in MenACWY recipients. Participants were mostly white British and included more females than males, and it was suggested by the authors that clonal diversity may have been underestimated. The vaccine-associated CD4 TCRs covered the entire spike protein, and the dominant responses fell in regions 160-218 and 743-854. Nearly half of unique spike-specific TCRs reportedly recognized epitopes outside regions mutated in the B.1.351 and B.1.1.7 variants.

The CDR3 numbers 12 residues from cysteine through phenylalanine. The CDR3 DNA has 36 bases and is translated from base 1. Trimming leaves V shorter by 7 bases and J shorter by 5 bases, with the junction holding 7 bases beyond the gene matches. The germline V gene encodes CDR1 SQVTM and CDR2 ANQGSEA. The time point label corresponds to: baseline before first vaccination. Explained via the paper, the treatment or condition label denotes: meningococcal conjugate vaccine given as trial control. Samples from vaccinated people were obtained from the UK trials COV001 and COV002, which included a single-blind randomized controlled phase 2/3 trial of AZD1222 (ChAdOx1 nCoV-19) in healthy adults. For TCRbeta chain sequencing, PBMC samples from trial participants were taken at day 0 and at day 28 after the second dose.

The source material was peripheral blood, sampled on day 0 of MenACWY control vaccination. This receptor chain uses TRBV29-1 and TRBJ1-2, and 7 bases in between align with TRBD1. The TCR originated in an adult in good health. The CDR3 has the sequence CSAAAGGYGYTF. The nucleotide sequence is given as TGCAGCGCTGCTGCAGGGGGATATGGCTACACCTTC. Beyond the CDR3, the reference TRBV29-1 and TRBJ1-2 genes provide the residues; the full variable domain reads: SAVISQKPSRDICQRGTSLTIQCQVDSQVTMMFWYRQQPGQSLTLIATANQGSEATYESGFVIDKFPISRPNLTFSTLTVSNMSPEDSSIYLCSAAAGGYGYTFGSGTRLTVV.